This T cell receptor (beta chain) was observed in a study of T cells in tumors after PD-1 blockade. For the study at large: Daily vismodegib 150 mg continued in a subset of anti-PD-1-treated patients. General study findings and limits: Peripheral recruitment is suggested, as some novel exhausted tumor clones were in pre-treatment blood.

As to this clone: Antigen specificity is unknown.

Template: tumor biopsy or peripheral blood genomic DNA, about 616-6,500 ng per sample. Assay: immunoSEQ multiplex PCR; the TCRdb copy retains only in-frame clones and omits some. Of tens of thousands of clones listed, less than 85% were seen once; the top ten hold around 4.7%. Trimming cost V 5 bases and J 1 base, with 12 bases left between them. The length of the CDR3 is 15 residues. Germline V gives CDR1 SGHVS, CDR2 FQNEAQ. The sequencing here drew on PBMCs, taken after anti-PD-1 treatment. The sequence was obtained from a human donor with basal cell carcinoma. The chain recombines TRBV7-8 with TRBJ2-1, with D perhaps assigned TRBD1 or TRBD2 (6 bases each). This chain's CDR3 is CASSVTGRSYNEQFF. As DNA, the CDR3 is TGTGCCAGCAGCGTTACAGGGAGGTCCTACAATGAGCAGTTCTTC.